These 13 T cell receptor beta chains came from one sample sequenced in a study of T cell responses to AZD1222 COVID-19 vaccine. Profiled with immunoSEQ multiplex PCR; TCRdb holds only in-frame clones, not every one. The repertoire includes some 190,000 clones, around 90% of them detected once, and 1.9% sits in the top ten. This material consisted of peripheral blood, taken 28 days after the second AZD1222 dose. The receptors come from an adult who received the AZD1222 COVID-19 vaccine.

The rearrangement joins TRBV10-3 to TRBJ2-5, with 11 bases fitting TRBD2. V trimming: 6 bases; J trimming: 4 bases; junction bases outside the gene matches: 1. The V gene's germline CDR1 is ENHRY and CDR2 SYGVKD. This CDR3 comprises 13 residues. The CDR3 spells CAIRLAGGETQYF. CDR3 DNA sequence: TGTGCCATCAGGCTAGCGGGGGGAGAGACCCAGTACTTC.

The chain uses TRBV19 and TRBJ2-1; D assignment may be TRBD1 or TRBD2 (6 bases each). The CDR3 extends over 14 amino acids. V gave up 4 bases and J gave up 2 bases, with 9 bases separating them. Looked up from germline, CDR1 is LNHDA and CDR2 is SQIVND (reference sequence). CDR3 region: CASSKGGTYNEQFF. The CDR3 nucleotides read TGTGCCAGTAGTAAGGGGGGAACCTACAATGAGCAGTTCTTC.

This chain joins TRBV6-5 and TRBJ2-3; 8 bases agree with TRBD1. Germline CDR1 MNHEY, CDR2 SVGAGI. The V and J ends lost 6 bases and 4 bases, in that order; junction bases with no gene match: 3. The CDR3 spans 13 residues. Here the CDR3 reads CASRAGGPDTQYF. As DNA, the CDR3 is TGTGCCAGCAGGGCAGGGGGCCCAGATACGCAGTATTTT.

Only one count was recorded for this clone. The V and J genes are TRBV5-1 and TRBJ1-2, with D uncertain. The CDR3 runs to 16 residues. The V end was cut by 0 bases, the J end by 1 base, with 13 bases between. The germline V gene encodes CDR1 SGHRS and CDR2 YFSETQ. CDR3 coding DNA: TGCGCCAGCAGCTTGGACATCGGACGGAATAACTATGGCTACACCTTC. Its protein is CASSLDIGRNNYGYTF.

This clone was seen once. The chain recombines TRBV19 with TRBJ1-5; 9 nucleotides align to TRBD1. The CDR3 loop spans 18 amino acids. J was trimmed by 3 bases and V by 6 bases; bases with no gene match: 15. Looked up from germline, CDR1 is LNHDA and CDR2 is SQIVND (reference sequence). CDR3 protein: CASSRGTSRDRVNQPQHF. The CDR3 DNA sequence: TGTGCCAGTAGCCGGGGGACATCCCGGGACAGGGTCAATCAGCCCCAGCATTTT.

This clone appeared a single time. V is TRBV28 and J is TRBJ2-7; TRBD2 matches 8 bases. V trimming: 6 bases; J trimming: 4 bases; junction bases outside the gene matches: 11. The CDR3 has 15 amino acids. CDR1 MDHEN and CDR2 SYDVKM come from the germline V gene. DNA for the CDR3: TGTGCCAGCAGAGGTAGCGGGACTAAGACTTACGAGCAGTACTTC. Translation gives CASRGSGTKTYEQYF.

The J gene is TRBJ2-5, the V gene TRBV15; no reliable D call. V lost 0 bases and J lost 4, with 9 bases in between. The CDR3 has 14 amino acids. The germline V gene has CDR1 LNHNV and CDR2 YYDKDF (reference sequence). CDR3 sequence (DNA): TGTGCCACCAGCAGAGATATGGCTGGAGAGACCCAGTACTTC. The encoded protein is CATSRDMAGETQYF.

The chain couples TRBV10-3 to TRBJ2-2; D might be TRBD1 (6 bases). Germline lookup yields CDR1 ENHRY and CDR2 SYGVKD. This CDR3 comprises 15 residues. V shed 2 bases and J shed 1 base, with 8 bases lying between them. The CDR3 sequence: CAISERQVNTGELFF. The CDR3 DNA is TGTGCCATCAGTGAGCGACAGGTGAACACCGGGGAGCTGTTTTTT.

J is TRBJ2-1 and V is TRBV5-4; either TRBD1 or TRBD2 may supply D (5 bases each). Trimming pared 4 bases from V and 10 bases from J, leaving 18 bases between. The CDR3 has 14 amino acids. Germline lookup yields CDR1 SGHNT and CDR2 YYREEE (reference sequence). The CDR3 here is CASSIDPGRREQFF. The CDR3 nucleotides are TGTGCCAGCAGCATCGACCCGGGGCGGAGGGAGCAGTTCTTC.

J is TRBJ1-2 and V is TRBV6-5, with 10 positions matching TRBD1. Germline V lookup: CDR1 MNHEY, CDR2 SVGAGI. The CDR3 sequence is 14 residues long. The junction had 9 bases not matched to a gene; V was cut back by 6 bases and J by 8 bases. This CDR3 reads CASRPTGGGRGYTF. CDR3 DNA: TGTGCCAGCAGGCCGACAGGGGGCGGACGAGGCTACACCTTC.

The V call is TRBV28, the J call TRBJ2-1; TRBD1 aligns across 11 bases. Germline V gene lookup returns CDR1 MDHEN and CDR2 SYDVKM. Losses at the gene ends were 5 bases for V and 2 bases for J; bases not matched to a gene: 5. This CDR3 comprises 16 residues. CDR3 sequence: CASSLGQGAPYNEQFF. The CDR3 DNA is TGTGCCAGCAGTCTCGGACAGGGGGCCCCCTACAATGAGCAGTTCTTC.

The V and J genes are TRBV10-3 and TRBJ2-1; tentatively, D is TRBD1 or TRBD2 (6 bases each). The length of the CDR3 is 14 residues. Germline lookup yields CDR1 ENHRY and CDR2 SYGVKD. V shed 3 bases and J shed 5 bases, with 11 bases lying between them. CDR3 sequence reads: CAISEGGSNNEQFF. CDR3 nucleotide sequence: TGTGCCATCAGTGAAGGGGGGAGCAACAATGAGCAGTTCTTC.

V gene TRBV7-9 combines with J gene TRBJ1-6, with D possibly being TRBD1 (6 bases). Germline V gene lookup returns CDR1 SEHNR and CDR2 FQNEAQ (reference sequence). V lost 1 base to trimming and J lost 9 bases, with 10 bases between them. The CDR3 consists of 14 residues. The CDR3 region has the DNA TGTGCCAGCAGCTTAGGGGCACAGGGTTCACCCCTCCACTTT. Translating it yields CASSLGAQGSPLHF.